This T cell receptor beta chain was sequenced in a study of cytomegalovirus exposure and HLA in healthy donors. In the PCR, 60 Vbeta and 13 Jbeta primers were used. Assay: immunoSEQ multiplex PCR; the TCRdb copy retains only in-frame clones and omits some. Here the sample spans some 180,000 clones, roughly 85% being singletons. The CDR3 length is 15 residues. The germline gives CDR1 MRHNA, CDR2 SNTAGT. Losses at the gene ends were 2 bases for V and 1 base for J; bases not matched to a gene: 3. The source of this sequence is a woman between 45 and 65 years old in good health and CMV-seronegative. The sample was PBMCs. The J gene is TRBJ2-3, the V gene TRBV6-4, with 7 nucleotides matching TRBD1. CDR3 in DNA: TGTGCCAGCAGTGACCCCCAGGGGGGCACAGATACGCAGTATTTT. It translates to CASSDPQGGTDTQYF.